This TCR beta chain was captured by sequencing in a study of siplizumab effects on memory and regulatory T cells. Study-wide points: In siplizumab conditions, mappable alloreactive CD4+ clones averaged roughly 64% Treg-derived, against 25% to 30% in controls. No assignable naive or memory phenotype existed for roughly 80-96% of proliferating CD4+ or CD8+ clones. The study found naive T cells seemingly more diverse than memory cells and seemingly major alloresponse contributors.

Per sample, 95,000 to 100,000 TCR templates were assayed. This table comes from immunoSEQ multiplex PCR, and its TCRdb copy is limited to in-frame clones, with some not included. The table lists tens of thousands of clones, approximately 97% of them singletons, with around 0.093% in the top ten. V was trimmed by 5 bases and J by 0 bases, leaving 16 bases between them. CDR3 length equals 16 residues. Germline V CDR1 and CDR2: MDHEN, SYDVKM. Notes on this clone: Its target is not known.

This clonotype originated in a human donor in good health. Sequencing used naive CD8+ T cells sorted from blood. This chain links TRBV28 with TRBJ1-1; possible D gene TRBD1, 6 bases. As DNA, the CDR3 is TGTGCCAGCAGTCCGGGTTCGGGACAAATGAACACTGAAGCTTTCTTT. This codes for CASSPGSGQMNTEAFF. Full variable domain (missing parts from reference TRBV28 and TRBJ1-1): DVKVTQSSRYLVKRTGEKVFLECVQDMDHENMFWYRQDPGLGLRLIYFSYDVKMKEKGDIPEGYSVSREKKERFSLILESASTNQTSMYLCASSPGSGQMNTEAFFGQGTRLTVV.